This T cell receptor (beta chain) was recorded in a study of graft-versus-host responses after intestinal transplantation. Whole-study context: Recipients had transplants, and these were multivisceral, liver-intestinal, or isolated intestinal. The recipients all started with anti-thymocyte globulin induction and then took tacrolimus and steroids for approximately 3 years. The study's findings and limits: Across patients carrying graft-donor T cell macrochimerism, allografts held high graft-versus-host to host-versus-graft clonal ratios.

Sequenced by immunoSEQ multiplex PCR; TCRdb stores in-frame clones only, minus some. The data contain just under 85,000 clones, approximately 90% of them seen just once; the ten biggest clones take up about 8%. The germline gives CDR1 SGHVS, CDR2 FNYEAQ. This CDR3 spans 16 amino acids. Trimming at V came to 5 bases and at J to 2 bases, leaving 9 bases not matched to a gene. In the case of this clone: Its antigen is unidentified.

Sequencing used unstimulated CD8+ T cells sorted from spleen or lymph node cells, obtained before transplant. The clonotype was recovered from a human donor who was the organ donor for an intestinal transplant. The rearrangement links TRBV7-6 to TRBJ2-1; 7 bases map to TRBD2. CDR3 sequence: CASSARGGGAYNEQFF. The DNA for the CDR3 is TGTGCCAGCAGCGCTAGGGGCGGGGGTGCCTACAATGAGCAGTTCTTC.